Detailed here is one T cell receptor beta chain. Its matching antigen is unknown. This record comes from a study of neoadjuvant anti-PD-1 for oral cavity cancer. Turning to the study itself: Around day 43, patients without progression received a fourth nivolumab dose before surgery.

Whole-study results and caveats: Each response group had just a few patients in TCR analyses. Post-nivolumab, blood T cell clonality was significantly elevated in non-responders.

Some clones are missing from TCRdb's copy, which holds only in-frame ones; the method was immunoSEQ multiplex PCR. Of 11,000 to 15,000 clones listed, more than 65% are singletons. Germline CDR1 SGHTA, CDR2 FQGTGA. This CDR3 has 13 residues. The J segment lost 10 bases and the V segment lost 5 bases, leaving 3 bases of the junction unmatched. Patients had newly diagnosed, untreated stage II-IVA oral cavity squamous cell carcinoma. The chain employs TRBV7-3 and TRBJ2-7; 15 positions match TRBD2. The source material was PBMCs, sampled before nivolumab (anti-PD-1) treatment. The clonotype originates from a person aged 35 to 85 with oral cavity squamous cell carcinoma. The CDR3 sequence is CASSGLAGGHQYF. In DNA form, the CDR3 reads TGTGCCAGCAGCGGACTAGCGGGAGGGCATCAGTACTTC.